Below are 27 T cell receptor beta chains sequenced from a single sample in a study of regulatory T cells in long-lasting Graves disease. With iRepertoire HTBI primers and Arm-PCR of CDR3 regions, TCR beta libraries were built. In TCRdb, the multiplex PCR reads were re-called with MiXCR into one record per CDR3 protein. The sample lists some 470,000 distinct CDR3 sequences, about 22% occurring once. Indicated time point: persistent/refractory GD, antithyroid drugs over 5 years with positive TRAb. PBMC-extracted RNA yielded the TCR library. Sequences were derived from peripheral blood mononuclear cells (PBMCs), sampled when the disease was refractory, from a patient treated with antithyroid drugs. Every receptor here comes from a female donor with Graves disease.

This chain links TRBV3-1 with TRBJ2-7, with D maybe TRBD2 (5 bases). The CDR3 extends over 15 amino acids. V was shortened by 1 base and J by 2 bases, with 12 bases between the two germline ends. The germline gives CDR1 LGHDT, CDR2 YNNKEL (reference sequence). The CDR3 nucleotides are TGTGCCAGCAGCCAAGGGGTGGGAGAAGCCTACGAGCAGTACTTC. Protein sequence: CASSQGVGEAYEQYF.

A remark on this clonotype: A much more abundant neighbour one base away suggests this may be a read error. V is TRBV28 and J is TRBJ1-1, with a tentative D call TRBD1 (6 bases). Germline assignment: CDR1 MDHEN and CDR2 SYDVKM. This CDR3 comprises 17 residues. The CDR3: CASSPHWGTGTLTGAFF. Written as DNA, the CDR3 is TGTGCCAGCAGTCCCCATTGGGGAACCGGGACACTCACTGGAGCTTTCTTT.

This clonotype was counted ten times or more. The chain employs TRBV7-9 and TRBJ2-5; D gene unclear. The ends were cut back, 7 bases at V and 0 bases at J, with 9 bases in the middle. CDR1 and CDR2 from the germline V gene are SEHNR and FQNEAQ (reference sequence). This CDR3 comprises 13 residues. CDR3 residues: CASIVGYQETQYF. DNA of the CDR3: TGTGCCAGCATCGTAGGGTACCAAGAGACCCAGTACTTC.

J is TRBJ1-1 and V is TRBV27, with D unclear. Trimming took 1 base from V and 3 from J, leaving 9 bases between them. The CDR3 has 14 amino acids. CDR1 and CDR2 from the germline V gene are MNHEY and SMNVEV (reference sequence). Written as DNA, the CDR3 is TGTGCCAGCAGTTTATATGTCGGAGACACTGAAGCTTTCTTT. Translating it yields CASSLYVGDTEAFF.

The sample holds many counts of this clonotype. The genes are TRBV28 and TRBJ2-5; possibly TRBD2 for D (6 bases). The CDR3 has 13 residues. Trimming pared 6 bases from V and 4 bases from J, leaving 12 bases between. Germline CDR1 is MDHEN and CDR2 is SYDVKM. The CDR3 sequence: CASRDHGGETQYF. The DNA for the CDR3 is TGTGCCAGCAGGGACCACGGGGGAGAGACCCAGTACTTC. Combining the CDR3 with reference TRBV28 and TRBJ2-5 gives the whole variable domain DVKVTQSSRYLVKRTGEKVFLECVQDMDHENMFWYRQDPGLGLRLIYFSYDVKMKEKGDIPEGYSVSREKKERFSLILESASTNQTSMYLCASRDHGGETQYFGPGTRLLVL.

This clonotype was seen many times. This chain connects TRBV20-1 to TRBJ1-5, with D tentatively TRBD1 (6 bases). From germline, CDR1 is DFQATT and CDR2 SNEGSKA (reference sequence). CDR3 length: 12 amino acids. Trimming stripped 3 bases from V and 6 bases from J, with 9 bases between. Here the CDR3 reads CSARGGAQPQHF. CDR3 bases: TGCAGTGCTAGGGGGGGGGCTCAGCCCCAGCATTTT.

This chain connects TRBV3-1 to TRBJ1-2; D call uncertain. This CDR3 has 15 residues. Deletions cut 0 bases from V and 3 bases from J, with 11 bases between. In germline, CDR1 is LGHDT, CDR2 YNNKEL (reference sequence). The CDR3 protein is CASSQDLRDYYGYTF. CDR3 bases: TGTGCCAGCAGCCAAGATTTGAGGGATTACTATGGCTACACCTTC. The full variable domain, rest sourced from reference TRBV3-1 and TRBJ1-2, is DTAVSQTPKYLVTQMGNDKSIKCEQNLGHDTMYWYKQDSKKFLKIMFSYNNKELIINETVPNRFSPKSPDKAHLNLHINSLELGDSAVYFCASSQDLRDYYGYTFGSGTRLTVV.

The chain carries TRBV7-3 and TRBJ1-2; D call uncertain. Trimming cost V 5 bases and J 4 bases, with 11 bases left between them. Germline CDR1 is SGHTA and CDR2 is FQGTGA. This CDR3 has 13 amino acids. The CDR3 DNA reads as TGTGCCAGCAGCCCTAGGGAGGCCTATGGCTACACCTTC. Translated, it gives CASSPREAYGYTF.

Comments on this clonotype: A much larger clone lies a single base off, so this may be a read error. The CDR3 end shows no conserved phenylalanine or tryptophan, and so a read error is likely. The V call is TRBV15, the J call TRBJ2-7; TRBD2 matches 10 bases. CDR1 is LNHNV and CDR2 is YYDKDF in the germline V gene (reference sequence). The CDR3 is made up of 12 amino acids. DNA of the CDR3: TGTGCCAGCAGCGGGGGGGTGTACGAGCAGTACTCC. It encodes CASSGGVYEQYS.

The CDR3 here is CASSIGARGYTF. The CDR3 DNA is TGTGCCAGTAGTATAGGTGCCCGTGGCTACACCTTC. The rearrangement links TRBV19 to TRBJ1-2, with no clear D. The CDR3 contains 12 residues. Trimming left V 1 base short and J 7 bases short, with 7 bases between. Germline CDR1 LNHDA, CDR2 SQIVND (reference sequence).

This clonotype was seen ten or more times. V is TRBV12-3 or TRBV12-4 and J is TRBJ1-5, with D possibly TRBD1 on 5 matching bases. V was clipped by 8 bases and J by 9 bases, with 17 bases between them. CDR3 size: 13 residues. The CDR3 here is CASGRAKGRPQHF. Here the CDR3 DNA reads TGTGCCAGCGGCCGGGCCAAGGGGCGGCCCCAGCATTTT.

This clonotype was counted ten times or more. The CDR3 sequence is CAIRPGQNNYGYTF. The CDR3 region has the DNA TGTGCCATCAGGCCGGGACAGAATAACTATGGCTACACCTTC. The genes are TRBV10-3 and TRBJ1-2; 7 bases agree with TRBD1. V was pared by 6 bases and J by 1 base, with 5 bases of the junction left unmatched. This CDR3 spans 14 amino acids. Germline CDR1 reads ENHRY; CDR2 reads SYGVKD.

In this sample, this clonotype turned up a few times. The rearrangement joins TRBV6-1 to TRBJ1-6, with a tentative D call TRBD1 (5 bases). From germline, CDR1 is MNHNS and CDR2 SASEGT. V lost 7 bases, J lost 9 bases, and 16 bases lay in between. This CDR3 contains 14 residues. The CDR3 here is CASKGHVEGSPLHF. The CDR3 DNA reads TGTGCCAGCAAAGGACACGTCGAGGGTTCACCCCTCCACTTT.

This clonotype has a handful of counts. The chain is built from TRBV12-3 or TRBV12-4 and TRBJ2-2; 7 bases align to TRBD2. The CDR3 is 14 amino acids. After removal of 3 bases from V and 3 bases from J, the junction contained 1 base not matched to a gene. CDR3 loop: CASSFSGYTGELFF. CDR3 in DNA: TGTGCCAGCAGTTTTAGCGGGTACACCGGGGAGCTGTTTTTT.

The V and J genes are TRBV7-9 and TRBJ2-5; D unresolved. The length of the CDR3 is 15 residues. V was cut by 0 bases and J by 3 bases, with 11 bases left in between. The germline V gene has CDR1 SEHNR and CDR2 FQNEAQ (reference sequence). The CDR3 loop is CASSLARYGEETQYF. In nucleotides, the CDR3 is TGTGCCAGCAGCTTAGCTCGATATGGAGAAGAGACCCAGTACTTC. The full variable domain, with the rest looked up from reference TRBV7-9 and TRBJ2-5, is DTGVSQNPRHKITKRGQNVTFRCDPISEHNRLYWYRQTLGQGPEFLTYFQNEAQLEKSRLLSDRFSAERPKGSFSTLEIQRTEQGDSAMYLCASSLARYGEETQYFGPGTRLLVL.

Many counts were recorded for this clonotype. In DNA form, the CDR3 reads TGTGCCAGCAGGGTCAGGACTAGCGGATACTACGAGCAGTACTTC. Its protein is CASRVRTSGYYEQYF. This rearrangement joins TRBV6-1 to TRBJ2-7, with TRBD2 matching over 10 bases. V shed 6 bases and J 3 bases; nucleotides not matched to a gene: 8. This CDR3 spans 15 amino acids. The germline V gene has CDR1 MNHNS and CDR2 SASEGT.

J is TRBJ2-7 and V is TRBV6-1; a possible D gene is TRBD2 (5 bases). The CDR3 consists of 11 residues. V was pared by 8 bases and J by 6 bases, with 11 bases between. Germline V CDR1 and CDR2: MNHNS, SASEGT. CDR3 bases: TGTGCCAGCCGAAAGAGGGCCGAGCAGTACTTC. This translates into CASRKRAEQYF.

This chain links TRBV6-2 or TRBV6-3 with TRBJ2-2, with 14 nucleotides matching TRBD2. Germline V gene sequence: CDR1 MNHEY, CDR2 SVGEGT. V dropped 2 bases and J dropped 1; count of bases not matched to a gene: 6. There are 19 residues in the CDR3. This chain's CDR3 is CASSYKRGTSGRNTGELFF. For the CDR3, the DNA is TGTGCCAGCAGTTACAAGAGGGGGACTAGCGGGAGGAACACCGGGGAGCTGTTTTTT.

V and J are TRBV6-1 and TRBJ2-7; possibly TRBD1 for D (6 bases). The CDR3 loop spans 15 amino acids. V shed 5 bases and J shed 0 bases, with 14 bases lying between them. CDR1 is MNHNS and CDR2 is SASEGT in the germline V gene. The CDR3 coding sequence is TGTGCCAGCAGTTTACAGGGAGCGGCCTCCTACGAGCAGTACTTC. This codes for CASSLQGAASYEQYF.

This clonotype was observed at least ten times. The CDR3 here is CASSPRGRDEQYF. CDR3 DNA: TGTGCCAGCTCACCAAGGGGCAGGGACGAGCAGTACTTC. The chain links TRBV18 to TRBJ2-7; maybe TRBD1 (5 bases). The germline gives CDR1 KGHSH, CDR2 LQKENI. This CDR3 contains 13 residues. Trimming left V 2 bases short and J 5 bases short, with 10 bases between.

At least ten counts were recorded for this clonotype. This rearrangement joins TRBV3-1 to TRBJ1-5; D gene uncertain. CDR3 length: 15 amino acids. V was pared by 1 base and J by 0 bases, with 7 bases between. The V gene's germline CDR1 is LGHDT and CDR2 YNNKEL (reference sequence). CDR3 nucleotides: TGTGCCAGCAGCCAAGGCCCGGGTAGCAATCAGCCCCAGCATTTT. It yields the protein CASSQGPGSNQPQHF.

This clonotype was picked up many times. This sequence joins TRBV12-3 or TRBV12-4 and TRBJ1-5; D gene ambiguous. V shed 3 bases and J shed 6 bases, with 6 bases lying between them. The CDR3 is 12 amino acids. The CDR3 bases are TGTGCCAGCAGTTTGGTTCGTCAGCCCCAGCATTTT. It translates to CASSLVRQPQHF.

This chain connects TRBV27 to TRBJ1-6, with D hard to call. This CDR3 spans 16 amino acids. The germline V gene encodes CDR1 MNHEY and CDR2 SMNVEV (reference sequence). Trimming cost V 4 bases and J 0 bases, with 10 bases left between them. The CDR3 coding sequence is TGTGCCAGCAGTTCACACTTAAACTCCTATAATTCACCCCTCCACTTT. This gives the protein CASSSHLNSYNSPLHF.

There are a few counts of this clonotype. This chain connects TRBV5-4 to TRBJ1-5; D uncertain. Germline assignment: CDR1 SGHNT and CDR2 YYREEE (reference sequence). Trimming removed 0 bases from V and 5 bases from J, with 12 bases in between. This CDR3 comprises 15 residues. DNA of the CDR3: TGTGCCAGCAGCTTGGATCCCCGAATGGATCAGCCCCAGCATTTT. It specifies CASSLDPRMDQPQHF.

This clonotype has a count of ten or more. The chain has TRBV29-1 and TRBJ2-5, with a weak D call TRBD1 (6 bases). Per germline, CDR1 SQVTM and CDR2 ANQGSEA. This CDR3 has 15 amino acids. The ends were cut back, 2 bases at V and 2 bases at J, with 15 bases in the middle. The CDR3 reads CSVESQGRVQETQYF. In DNA, the CDR3 is TGCAGCGTTGAAAGTCAGGGGAGAGTACAAGAGACCCAGTACTTC.

As regards this clonotype: One junction end disagrees with the germline gene, perhaps due to a read error. The V and J genes are TRBV19 and TRBJ1-2; D possibly corresponds to TRBD1 (5 bases). The CDR3 totals 14 residues. Germline V gives CDR1 LNHDA, CDR2 SQIVND (reference sequence). The chain's CDR3 is CASRPPLGENGYIF. In DNA, the CDR3 is TGTGCCAGTAGACCTCCGCTGGGGGAAAATGGCTACATCTTC. Full variable domain (remainder filled in from reference TRBV19 and TRBJ1-2): DGGITQSPKYLFRKEGQNVTLSCEQNLNHDAMYWYRQDPGQGLRLIYYSQIVNDFQKGDIAEGYSVSREKKESFPLTVTSAQKNPTAFYLCASRPPLGENGYIFGSGTRLTVV.

The gene calls are TRBV19 and TRBJ1-2; possibly TRBD1 for D (6 bases). The V and J ends lost 6 bases and 0 bases respectively, with 17 bases between them. This CDR3 region has 16 residues. Germline-derived CDR1 and CDR2 are LNHDA and SQIVND (reference sequence). CDR3 coding DNA: TGTGCCAGTAGACCTGTGAGTGGGGGCTCTAACTATGGCTACACCTTC. It encodes CASRPVSGGSNYGYTF.